This note documents a single T cell receptor beta chain sequence. Its antigen is not known. This entry comes from a study of T cell repertoires in cytomegalovirus infection. Study background: CMV infection plus the matching HLA type was flagged by public TCR beta signatures. Findings and caveats of the study: The study found HLA-C-restricted CMV-specific TCR beta clonotypes dominating the ex vivo response. Carriage of CMV together with the relevant HLA was identifiable through cumulative public TCR beta family frequency.

Each CDR3 protein is one row after TCRdb ran MiXCR on the reads. The data show under 350,000 distinct CDR3 sequences, roughly 9.5% seen once. The ends lost 7 bases at V and 3 bases at J; junction bases unmatched: 9. The CDR3 sequence is 15 residues long. The rearrangement joins TRBV12-3 or TRBV12-4 to TRBJ2-1, with 7 nucleotides matching TRBD2. The TCR comes from a human donor in good health (CMV status not recorded). Some clones in this sample may be carry-over from other donors' samples. The source material was PBMCs. DNA for the CDR3: TGTGCCAGCAACCCGGGAGGACCCCTCTACAATGAGCAGTTCTTC. The encoded protein is CASNPGGPLYNEQFF.